This TCR beta chain was sequenced in a study of T cell responses to AZD1222 COVID-19 vaccine. A note on this clone: Its antigen is still unknown.

General study results and limits: Donors skewed white British and female; clonal diversity was possibly underestimated. Reportedly, nearly half of unique spike TCRs recognized epitopes outside B.1.351/B.1.1.7 mutations.

The repertoire was sequenced with immunoSEQ multiplex PCR; TCRdb's copy has only in-frame clones and lacks some. The data hold over 100,000 clones, with 84% observed a single time. The CDR3 is 15 residues long. CDR1 is MNHEY, CDR2 SVGEGT, per germline. The V gene lost 5 bases and the J gene lost 3 bases, with 15 bases spanning the gap. Sample: peripheral blood, taken on day 0 of AZD1222 vaccination. The V call is TRBV6-2 or TRBV6-3, the J call TRBJ2-3; possible D gene TRBD1, 5 bases. This receptor was obtained from an adult in good health. CDR3 sequence (DNA): TGTGCCAGCAGTCTAAGGGGCGTTGCGACAGATACGCAGTATTTT. It is translated as CASSLRGVATDTQYF.